These 27 T cell receptor beta chains came from one sample sequenced in a study of CD8+CD57+ T cells in acquired aplastic anemia. In patients chosen for sequencing, flow cytometry had shown CD8+CD57+ cell expansion. According to the study, genomic DNA was the template for TCR beta VDJ and CDR3 profiling. TCRdb reprocessed the reads with MiXCR, giving one entry per CDR3 protein. The sample shows around 160,000 distinct CDR3 sequences, under 55% of them seen only once. The source material was sorted CD4+, CD8+, or CD8+CD57+ T cells (not recorded which) from PBMCs. The receptors stem from a human donor with aplastic anemia.

The chain couples TRBV2 to TRBJ2-1, with TRBD2 matching over 7 bases. Germline values: CDR1 SNHLY, CDR2 FYNNEI. CDR3 length: 10 residues. V was pared by 11 bases and J by 10 bases, with 5 bases of the junction left unmatched. The CDR3 is CAGGVREQFF. The CDR3 nucleotides read TGTGCCGGGGGGGTACGGGAGCAGTTCTTC.

This clonotype occurred many times. This chain links TRBV2 with TRBJ2-7; 8 positions match TRBD1. Trimming removed 4 bases from V and 3 bases from J; junction bases left unmatched: 5. Germline V CDR1 and CDR2: SNHLY, FYNNEI. The CDR3 is made up of 14 amino acids. The DNA of the CDR3 is TGTGCCAGCAGTGCCGGGACAGGCCGCTACGAGCAGTACTTC. Protein product: CASSAGTGRYEQYF.

At least ten counts were recorded for this clonotype. The chain links TRBV5-4 to TRBJ1-1; no firm D call. The length of the CDR3 is 15 residues. CDR1 SGHNT and CDR2 YYREEE come from the germline V gene (reference sequence). Trimming cost V 0 bases and J 2 bases, with 11 bases left between them. The CDR3: CASSLDLGSNTEAFF. CDR3 coding DNA: TGTGCCAGCAGCTTGGATCTGGGTAGTAACACTGAAGCTTTCTTT.

This clonotype was observed at least ten times. This chain uses TRBV7-9 with TRBJ2-2; a weak D match, TRBD2 (6 bases). Per germline, CDR1 SEHNR and CDR2 FQNEAQ (reference sequence). CDR3 size: 17 residues. Trimming took 5 bases from V and 3 from J, leaving 19 bases between them. CDR3 nucleotides: TGTGCCAGCAGCCGCGGGTTTGGGACTGGTGACACCGGGGAGCTGTTTTTT. Translated: CASSRGFGTGDTGELFF.

The chain recombines TRBV10-3 with TRBJ1-5; D is undetermined. This CDR3 spans 12 amino acids. From germline, CDR1 is ENHRY and CDR2 SYGVKD. The ends were cut back, 3 bases at V and 4 bases at J, with 4 bases in the middle. The DNA for the CDR3 is TGTGCCATCAGTGACCAAAATCAGCCCCAGCATTTT. This codes for CAISDQNQPQHF.

V and J are TRBV29-1 and TRBJ2-1, with TRBD1 matching 10 bases. After removal of 4 bases from V and 3 bases from J, the junction contained 9 bases not matched to a gene. Germline assignment: CDR1 SQVTM and CDR2 ANQGSEA. The CDR3 is made up of 16 amino acids. CDR3 nucleotides: TGCAGCGTTGCTGTCTCTGGACAGGGGGTCTACAATGAGCAGTTCTTC. Encoded protein: CSVAVSGQGVYNEQFF.

This clonotype was found a few times. Possible read error: a much larger clone is one base away. The chain joins TRBV19 to TRBJ2-5; possibly TRBD1 or TRBD2 for D (5 bases each). This CDR3 comprises 17 residues. CDR1 and CDR2 from the germline V gene are LNHDA and SQIVND (reference sequence). V was trimmed by 3 bases and J by 3 bases, leaving 20 bases between them. CDR3 sequence reads: CASSMLGPHGTEETQYF. The CDR3 region has the DNA TGTGCCAGTAGTATGTTGGGGCCACATGGGACCGAAGAGACCCAGTACTTC.

This clonotype was counted many times. The chain employs TRBV5-6 and TRBJ1-1; a weak D match, TRBD1 (6 bases). The CDR3 is made up of 14 amino acids. Germline CDR1 SGHDT, CDR2 YYEEEE. V was clipped by 4 bases and J by 1 base, with 11 bases between them. In DNA, the CDR3 is TGTGCCAGCAGCACCAGGGGCCCGAACACTGAAGCTTTCTTT. Protein product: CASSTRGPNTEAFF.

The V gene is TRBV11-3, the J gene TRBJ1-2, with D possibly TRBD1 on 6 matching bases. The CDR3 is 15 residues long. The V gene's germline CDR1 is SGHNT and CDR2 YENEEA. V was trimmed by 3 bases and J by 0 bases, leaving 11 bases between them. The CDR3 loop reads CASSFWGGPNYGYTF. The CDR3 DNA sequence: TGTGCCAGCAGCTTCTGGGGGGGGCCTAACTATGGCTACACCTTC.

V gene TRBV5-6 combines with J gene TRBJ2-7; D remains ambiguous. Per the germline V gene, CDR1 is SGHDT and CDR2 is YYEEEE. There are 13 residues in the CDR3. V lost 1 base and J lost 2, with 7 bases in between. CDR3 coding DNA: TGTGCCAGCAGCTTGAGGGTGACCTACGAGCAGTACTTC. Translating gives CASSLRVTYEQYF.

The chain uses TRBV2 and TRBJ1-1; no reliable D call. The V gene's germline CDR1 is SNHLY and CDR2 FYNNEI. V was cut by 5 bases and J by 1 base, with 5 bases left in between. The CDR3 runs to 12 residues. The CDR3 is CASSPANTEAFF. The DNA of the CDR3 is TGTGCCAGCAGTCCCGCGAACACTGAAGCTTTCTTT.

There are many counts of this clonotype. One end of the junction is discordant with germline, which a read error may explain. CDR3 nucleotides: TGTGCCATCAGTGAGTCGGAAGAAAAGGCCTCCTTT. Encoded protein: CAISESEEKASF. This chain connects TRBV10-3 to TRBJ2-3; D gene unclear. The CDR3 has 12 amino acids. Germline lookup yields CDR1 ENHRY and CDR2 SYGVKD.

This clonotype was seen many times. V usage is TRBV13 and J usage is TRBJ2-7; 7 positions match TRBD1. CDR1 is PRHDT, CDR2 FYEKMQ, per germline (reference sequence). The CDR3 spans 14 residues. V dropped 4 bases and J dropped 5; count of bases not matched to a gene: 8. CDR3 region: CASSSRKGADEQYF. The DNA of the CDR3 is TGTGCCAGCAGCTCCCGAAAGGGGGCGGACGAGCAGTACTTC.

With regard to this clonotype: A much larger clone sits a single nucleotide away, making a read error possible. V gene TRBV6-2 or TRBV6-3 combines with J gene TRBJ2-1; TRBD2 matches 12 bases. After removal of 10 bases from V and 13 bases from J, the junction contained 17 bases not matched to a gene. CDR3 length: 15 amino acids. CDR1 is MNHEY, CDR2 SVGEGT, per germline. Here the CDR3 DNA reads TGTGCCACCTATCCGCGGTGGGCTAGCGGGAGGGGACAGTTCTTC. Translating gives CATYPRWASGRGQFF.

In the case of this clonotype: It may be a read error: a sequence one base away is much more abundant. V usage is TRBV10-3 and J usage is TRBJ2-7; no definite D call. CDR1 is ENHRY, CDR2 SYGVKD, per germline. The CDR3 runs to 11 residues. CDR3 bases: TGTGCCAGCACTGGAGCCTACAAGCAGTACTTC. Protein product: CASTGAYKQYF.

This clonotype showed up many times. The chain has TRBV15 and TRBJ1-1, with TRBD1 as a possible D gene (6 bases). The germline V and J ends were trimmed by 8 bases and 3 bases, with 13 bases remaining between them. Per the germline V gene, CDR1 is LNHNV and CDR2 is YYDKDF (reference sequence). The CDR3 is made up of 13 amino acids. CDR3 residues: CATSQGLDTEAFF. The CDR3 coding sequence is TGTGCCACCTCTCAGGGGCTGGACACTGAAGCTTTCTTT.

The chain joins TRBV20-1 to TRBJ2-7; D might be TRBD2 (5 bases). The V and J ends lost 1 base and 0 bases respectively, with 10 bases between them. CDR1 DFQATT and CDR2 SNEGSKA come from the germline V gene (reference sequence). This CDR3 region has 14 residues. The CDR3 region has the DNA TGCAGTGCTAGAGGAGGCGGGCGCTCCTACGAGCAGTACTTC. Its protein is CSARGGGRSYEQYF.

The chain combines TRBV19 with TRBJ1-4; D possibly corresponds to TRBD1 (5 bases). Per germline, CDR1 LNHDA and CDR2 SQIVND (reference sequence). V lost 10 bases and J 7 bases, leaving 19 bases between the germline ends. The CDR3 is 14 amino acids. CDR3 loop: CATSSGREVEKLFF. The CDR3 nucleotides are TGTGCCACCTCCTCAGGGCGGGAGGTTGAAAAACTGTTTTTT.

This sequence joins TRBV7-9 and TRBJ2-7; 7 bases map to TRBD1. CDR3 size: 13 residues. From germline, CDR1 is SEHNR and CDR2 FQNEAQ (reference sequence). Unmatched junction bases numbered 6, after V lost 5 bases and J lost 5 bases. The CDR3 spells CASSPATGNEQYF. CDR3 DNA sequence: TGTGCCAGCAGCCCGGCGACAGGGAACGAGCAGTACTTC.

The chain recombines TRBV10-3 with TRBJ2-7; tentatively, D is TRBD2 (6 bases). Germline V gene data show CDR1 as ENHRY and CDR2 as SYGVKD. V lost 4 bases and J 1 base, leaving 11 bases between the germline ends. The CDR3 has 14 residues. The CDR3 region is CAISGDSASYEQYF. The CDR3 DNA is TGTGCCATCAGTGGGGACTCGGCTTCCTACGAGCAGTACTTC.

This clonotype has more than one count but fewer than ten. This rearrangement joins TRBV28 to TRBJ1-1, with no clear D. From germline, CDR1 is MDHEN and CDR2 SYDVKM. This CDR3 has 13 residues. V shed 6 bases and J shed 11 bases, with 19 bases lying between them. Written as DNA, the CDR3 is TGTGCCAGCAGCCCTTCCGGGGAGCTTCGGGCTTTCTTT. It translates to CASSPSGELRAFF.

V gene TRBV11-1 combines with J gene TRBJ2-2, with a weak D call TRBD2 (6 bases). Germline lookup yields CDR1 SGHAT and CDR2 FQDESV (reference sequence). V gave up 3 bases and J gave up 6 bases, with 17 bases separating them. This CDR3 has 16 amino acids. The CDR3 sequence: CASSLGLGKLAGELFF. The CDR3 bases are TGTGCCAGCAGCTTGGGACTCGGGAAGCTCGCCGGGGAGCTGTTTTTT.

This clonotype appeared a single time. This chain uses TRBV5-1 with TRBJ2-2, with 9 bases matching TRBD2. CDR1 is SGHRS, CDR2 YFSETQ, per germline. The CDR3 sequence is 17 residues long. V was clipped by 0 bases and J by 1 base; unmatched bases: 4. The chain's CDR3 is CASSLESSGMNTGELFF. The CDR3 DNA is TGCGCCAGCAGCTTGGAGTCTAGCGGGATGAACACCGGGGAGCTGTTTTTT.

This chain connects TRBV7-9 to TRBJ2-2; D might be TRBD2 (5 bases). CDR1 SEHNR and CDR2 FQNEAQ come from the germline V gene (reference sequence). The CDR3 runs to 11 residues. V was cut by 7 bases and J by 6 bases, with 6 bases left in between. CDR3 sequence reads: CASTEAGELFF. The CDR3 nucleotides read TGTGCCAGCACGGAGGCCGGGGAGCTGTTTTTT.

The chain is built from TRBV10-3 and TRBJ1-2; D remains ambiguous. The CDR3 loop spans 14 amino acids. CDR1 is ENHRY, CDR2 SYGVKD, per germline. The V end lost 3 bases, the J end lost 1 base, and 9 bases lay between the germline ends. The CDR3 is CAISDVDVNYGYTF. The CDR3 bases are TGTGCCATCAGTGACGTGGACGTTAACTATGGCTACACCTTC.

Concerning this clonotype itself: It may be a read error: a sequence one base away is much more abundant. This is likely a read error, given that the CDR3 carries no conserved phenylalanine or tryptophan at its end. The rearrangement joins TRBV12-3 or TRBV12-4 to TRBJ2-2; 10 bases fit TRBD1. The V and J ends lost 5 bases and 7 bases, in that order; junction bases with no gene match: 7. There are 15 residues in the CDR3. CDR3 coding DNA: TGTGCCAGCAGTCCCGGACAGGGGGTGGGCGGGGAGCTGTTTCTT. This translates into CASSPGQGVGGELFL.

This clonotype was seen a single time. V and J are TRBV4-1 and TRBJ1-6, with TRBD1 as a possible D gene (6 bases). The V gene's germline CDR1 is MGHRA and CDR2 YSYEKL. The CDR3 spans 17 residues. With 0 bases removed from V and 10 bases from J, the gap between germline ends came to 19 bases. DNA of the CDR3: TGCGCCAGCAGCCAAGAGGCTGGGGGGCAGGGAAGATCACCCCTCCACTTT. The encoded protein is CASSQEAGGQGRSPLHF.